This TCR beta chain is from a study of shared clonotypes between healthy human individuals. The overall study: Aged between 18 and 49, the donors were a couple of women and three men. Regarding the study as a whole: Although depth was large, rarefaction showed that sequencing of the sorted subsets was incomplete.

Authors' methods: Without quality scores, immunoSEQ junctional reads could not be filtered like full-length reads. Sequencing was performed with immunoSEQ multiplex PCR; in TCRdb, only in-frame clones are kept and a portion is missing. For V, J and clone size, that table is used; D and trimming come from the DNA. There are 600,000 to 800,000 clones in the sample; 55% to 75% occur only once, and approximately 2% lies in the top ten. CDR3 length equals 11 residues. Germline V gives CDR1 SQVTM, CDR2 ANQGSEA. V was trimmed by 3 bases and J by 11 bases, leaving 13 bases between them. Regarding this clone: The antigen remains unidentified.

Sequenced input: memory CD4+ T cells sorted from blood. Subset here: CD45RA-negative fraction. V and J are TRBV29-1 and TRBJ1-1, with D uncertain. This TCR was recovered from a woman aged 25 to 39 in good health. CDR3 in amino acids: CSVDRALGAFF. The CDR3 coding sequence is TGCAGCGTTGATAGGGCTCTGGGGGCTTTCTTT.